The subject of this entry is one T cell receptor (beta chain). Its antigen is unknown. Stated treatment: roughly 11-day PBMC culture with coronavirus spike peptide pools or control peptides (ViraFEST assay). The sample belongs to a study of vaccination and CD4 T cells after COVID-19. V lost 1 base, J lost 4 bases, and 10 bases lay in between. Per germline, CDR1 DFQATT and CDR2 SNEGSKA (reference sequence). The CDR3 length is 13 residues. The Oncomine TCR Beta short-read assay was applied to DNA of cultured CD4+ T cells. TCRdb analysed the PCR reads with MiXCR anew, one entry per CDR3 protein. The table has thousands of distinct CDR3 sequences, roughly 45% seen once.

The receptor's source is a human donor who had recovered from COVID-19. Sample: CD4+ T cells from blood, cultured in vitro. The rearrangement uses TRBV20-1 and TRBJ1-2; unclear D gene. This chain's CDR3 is CSARGPLTYGYTF. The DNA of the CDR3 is TGCAGTGCTAGAGGCCCACTTACCTATGGCTACACCTTC.